This passage covers 19 T cell receptor beta chains from one sample sequenced in a study of T-cell reconstitution after alpha-beta-depleted transplantation in children. Unique molecular identifiers tagged the TCRbeta library. A single record per CDR3 protein comes from TCRdb applying MiXCR to the PCR reads. The repertoire consists of 500,000 to 750,000 distinct CDR3 sequences, with roughly 13% occurring once and the leading ten covering approximately 2.1%. This material consisted of PBMCs, mostly from graft donor cells, taken 360 days after TCRalphabeta/CD19-depleted stem cell transplant. The receptor set was obtained from a male patient aged 10 to 17 who had a stem cell transplant for acute myeloid leukemia, so the T cells may come from the graft donor.

This clonotype was detected only a few times. The rearrangement links TRBV12-3 or TRBV12-4 to TRBJ2-1, with D perhaps matching TRBD1 (6 bases). This CDR3 contains 15 residues. V was clipped by 6 bases and J by 7 bases, with 19 bases between them. The CDR3 is CASSLGQSPGNEQFF. For the CDR3, the DNA is TGTGCCAGCAGCCTCGGACAGTCCCCCGGTAATGAGCAGTTCTTC.

This clonotype was recorded at least ten times. In DNA, the CDR3 is TGTGCCAGCAGCTCCCTGGACAGGGAGCCCTATCAGCCCCAGCATTTT. Its translation: CASSSLDREPYQPQHF. This chain joins TRBV5-6 and TRBJ1-5; the match to TRBD1 covers 8 bases. Germline CDR1 SGHDT, CDR2 YYEEEE. V shed 3 bases and J 5 bases; nucleotides not matched to a gene: 10. CDR3 length: 16 residues.

This clonotype turned up a few times. The chain employs TRBV7-2 and TRBJ2-1; D call uncertain. The CDR3 is 16 amino acids. Germline CDR1 SGHTA, CDR2 FQGNSA. V was pared by 1 base and J by 0 bases, with 10 bases between. Here the CDR3 DNA reads TGTGCCAGCAGCTTAGAGGCAGCTCTCTCCTACAATGAGCAGTTCTTC. Protein: CASSLEAALSYNEQFF.

This clonotype came up a few times. The chain recombines TRBV6-2 or TRBV6-3 with TRBJ2-7; TRBD2 agrees at 8 bases. The CDR3 spans 15 residues. The junction had 7 bases not matched to a gene; V was cut back by 3 bases and J by 3 bases. Germline assignment: CDR1 MNHEY and CDR2 SVGEGT. Written as DNA, the CDR3 is TGTGCCAGCAGTTATACGGGACTAGGAATCTACGAGCAGTACTTC. It encodes CASSYTGLGIYEQYF.

The sample holds a few counts of this clonotype. V gene TRBV6-1 combines with J gene TRBJ2-5; 7 positions match TRBD1. Germline V gives CDR1 MNHNS, CDR2 SASEGT. Trimming at V came to 5 bases and at J to 3 bases, leaving 6 bases not matched to a gene. The CDR3 sequence is 14 residues long. The CDR3: CASSPTGAEETQYF. The CDR3 nucleotides are TGTGCCAGCAGTCCTACAGGGGCAGAAGAGACCCAGTACTTC.

The CDR3 loop is CATSAGGSNQPQHF. In DNA, the CDR3 is TGTGCCACCTCGGCAGGGGGTAGCAATCAGCCCCAGCATTTT. The chain carries TRBV28 and TRBJ1-5; 7 nucleotides match TRBD1. The CDR3 runs to 14 residues. The V gene end was trimmed by 10 bases and the J gene end by 0 bases; junction bases not matched to a gene: 6. Germline V CDR1 and CDR2: MDHEN, SYDVKM.

This rearrangement joins TRBV3-1 to TRBJ2-1, with TRBD2 matching over 13 bases. The CDR3 runs 20 residues. Germline CDR1 is LGHDT and CDR2 is YNNKEL (reference sequence). J lost 2 bases, V lost 2 bases, and 12 bases had no gene match. The CDR3 nucleotides are TGTGCCAGCAGCCAATGGACTAGCGGGAGAATAGTAGATGCCTACAATGAGCAGTTCTTC. As protein: CASSQWTSGRIVDAYNEQFF.

The genes are TRBV24-1 and TRBJ2-1; D is unresolved. Per the germline V gene, CDR1 is KGHDR and CDR2 is SFDVKD. The CDR3 has 14 amino acids. V was trimmed by 9 bases and J by 10 bases, leaving 21 bases between them. The CDR3 loop is CATRGSGKVGEQFF. CDR3 in DNA: TGTGCCACCCGCGGCTCGGGTAAAGTCGGAGAGCAGTTCTTC.

This clonotype was detected only a few times. The CDR3 here is CASSSTGVSSYNEQFF. The CDR3 coding sequence is TGTGCCAGCAGTTCCACTGGGGTCAGCTCCTACAATGAGCAGTTCTTC. The chain combines TRBV6-2 or TRBV6-3 with TRBJ2-1; D is unclear. This CDR3 has 16 amino acids. The germline CDR1 and CDR2 sequences are MNHEY and SVGEGT. Trimming left V 4 bases short and J 0 bases short, with 13 bases between.

This clonotype was recorded a few times. The chain couples TRBV6-2 or TRBV6-3 to TRBJ2-2; TRBD2 agrees at 13 bases. This CDR3 region has 19 residues. V shed 0 bases and J 5 bases; nucleotides not matched to a gene: 9. In germline, CDR1 is MNHEY, CDR2 SVGEGT. For the CDR3, the DNA is TGTGCCAGCAGTTACTCGTTCGCAGGACTAGCGGGAGAAACCGGGGAGCTGTTTTTT. Encoded protein: CASSYSFAGLAGETGELFF.

This clonotype turned up a few times. The V call is TRBV4-2, the J call TRBJ2-7; D remains ambiguous. This CDR3 region has 14 residues. Germline V lookup: CDR1 LGHNA, CDR2 YNFKEQ. V gave up 0 bases and J gave up 0 bases, with 6 bases separating them. CDR3 amino acids: CASSQESSSYEQYF. The DNA for the CDR3 is TGTGCCAGCAGCCAAGAGAGCAGCTCCTACGAGCAGTACTTC.

The gene calls are TRBV28 and TRBJ2-7; perhaps D is TRBD1 or TRBD2 (6 bases each). In germline, CDR1 is MDHEN, CDR2 SYDVKM. The CDR3 extends over 14 amino acids. Trimming took off 4 bases at V and 3 bases at J, with 13 bases between the two ends. CDR3 nucleotides: TGTGCCAGCAGTTCCCTAGGGGGGCGCTACGAGCAGTACTTC. This gives the protein CASSSLGGRYEQYF.

This clonotype was seen ten or more times. DNA of the CDR3: TGCAGCGTGACAGAGAACACCGGGGAGCTGTTTTTT. Encoded protein: CSVTENTGELFF. The chain carries TRBV29-1 and TRBJ2-2; a possible D gene is TRBD1 (5 bases). The V gene lost 6 bases and the J gene lost 1 base, with 6 bases spanning the gap. The CDR3 contains 12 residues. Germline-derived CDR1 and CDR2 are SQVTM and ANQGSEA.

Many counts were recorded for this clonotype. J is TRBJ2-3 and V is TRBV29-1; D is tentatively TRBD1 or TRBD2 (5 bases each). The CDR3 totals 13 residues. CDR1 SQVTM and CDR2 ANQGSEA come from the germline V gene. The V gene lost 3 bases and the J gene lost 1 base, with 8 bases spanning the gap. The CDR3 DNA sequence: TGCAGCGTTGACGGGGACGGCACAGATACGCAGTATTTT. Translated, it gives CSVDGDGTDTQYF.

The V and J genes are TRBV27 and TRBJ2-5, with 12 bases matching TRBD1. This CDR3 has 16 residues. The V segment lost 3 bases and the J segment 4 bases; nucleotides outside the gene matches: 6. Germline V gene lookup returns CDR1 MNHEY and CDR2 SMNVEV (reference sequence). The CDR3 sequence is CASSFSRDRGRETQYF. The CDR3 region has the DNA TGTGCCAGCAGTTTCTCCCGGGACAGGGGGCGAGAGACCCAGTACTTC.

V usage is TRBV5-1 and J usage is TRBJ2-7; 10 positions agree with TRBD2. Germline lookup yields CDR1 SGHRS and CDR2 YFSETQ. The CDR3 extends over 14 amino acids. After removal of 6 bases from V and 1 base from J, the junction contained 4 bases not matched to a gene. The CDR3 DNA reads TGCGCCAGCAACGAGCGGGAGGGGTCCTACGAGCAGTACTTC. It translates to CASNEREGSYEQYF.

The chain is built from TRBV18 and TRBJ2-3; unclear D gene. The CDR3 is 15 residues long. In germline, CDR1 is KGHSH, CDR2 LQKENI. V was cut by 2 bases and J by 11 bases, with 20 bases left in between. DNA for the CDR3: TGTGCCAGCTCACCATCCACCCCCTTAGAAGTTAAGCAGTATTTT. Protein: CASSPSTPLEVKQYF.

This clonotype has a handful of counts. The chain recombines TRBV3-1 with TRBJ1-1; D is possibly TRBD1 (6 bases). The CDR3 length is 13 residues. Per the germline V gene, CDR1 is LGHDT and CDR2 is YNNKEL (reference sequence). V was shortened by 6 bases and J by 1 base, with 9 bases between the two germline ends. The CDR3 nucleotides read TGTGCCAGCAGGGCACAGGGGAACACTGAAGCTTTCTTT. Translating gives CASRAQGNTEAFF.

The chain carries TRBV5-4 and TRBJ2-7, with 8 bases fitting TRBD1. Per the germline V gene, CDR1 is SGHNT and CDR2 is YYREEE (reference sequence). With V trimmed by 3 bases and J by 3 bases, 8 bases remained unmatched. The CDR3 is made up of 15 amino acids. The CDR3 region is CASSSPGTGYYEQYF. DNA for the CDR3: TGTGCCAGCAGCTCCCCCGGGACAGGCTACTACGAGCAGTACTTC.